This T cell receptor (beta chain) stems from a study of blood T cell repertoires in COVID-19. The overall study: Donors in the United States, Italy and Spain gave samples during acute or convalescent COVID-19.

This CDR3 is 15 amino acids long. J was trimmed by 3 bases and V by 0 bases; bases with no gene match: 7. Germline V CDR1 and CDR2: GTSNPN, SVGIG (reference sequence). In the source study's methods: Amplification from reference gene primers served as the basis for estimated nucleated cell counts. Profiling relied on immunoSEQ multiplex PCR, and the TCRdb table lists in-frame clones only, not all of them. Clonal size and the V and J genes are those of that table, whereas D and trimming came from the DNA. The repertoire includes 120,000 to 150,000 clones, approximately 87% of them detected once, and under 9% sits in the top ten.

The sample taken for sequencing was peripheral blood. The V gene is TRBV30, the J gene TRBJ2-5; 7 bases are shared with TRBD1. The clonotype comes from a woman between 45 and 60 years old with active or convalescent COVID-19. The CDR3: CAWSVLGTGEETQYF. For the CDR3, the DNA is TGTGCCTGGAGTGTACTGGGAACAGGGGAAGAGACCCAGTACTTC.